Given below is one T cell receptor beta chain in context. This CDR3 is built from 15 residues. The germline V gene has CDR1 SGHAT and CDR2 FQNNGV. V lost 0 bases and J lost 3; bases outside the gene matches: 3. The data were taken from a study of blood T cell repertoires in COVID-19. Study-wide context: The United States, Italy and Spain provided the acute and convalescent COVID-19 samples. Sources were T cells, B-cell-depleted T cells, or PBMCs; the material itself was cDNA or gDNA.

Per the original data handling: Reference gene primer amplification gave estimated nucleated cell counts. Libraries were prepared by immunoSEQ multiplex PCR; TCRdb keeps only in-frame clonotypes and omits some of them. That table gives V, J and clone size, and the DNA gave D and trimming. The data show 380,000 or so clones, 89% seen once. The V call is TRBV11-2, the J call TRBJ2-7; TRBD2 aligns across 9 bases. This clonotype was sampled from a man aged 35 to 55 with acute or convalescent COVID-19. The sample taken for sequencing was peripheral blood. The DNA of the CDR3 is TGTGCCAGCAGCTTAGATTCTAGCGGGGACTACGAGCAGTACTTC. Its protein is CASSLDSSGDYEQYF.